Below, 6 T cell receptor beta chains from the same sample are listed, as sequenced in a study of early T cells in non-severe SARS-CoV-2 infection. TCRdb reanalysed the 5' RACE reads using MiXCR and keeps one entry per CDR3 protein. The sample holds 64,000 or so distinct CDR3 sequences; about 12% are singletons and the top ten take 4% to 5%. The sequencing input was whole blood. These receptors were obtained from an adult who was a healthcare worker with PCR-confirmed SARS-CoV-2 infection or an uninfected control (not recorded which).

The table lists this clonotype with a few counts. The chain joins TRBV18 to TRBJ2-5; TRBD2 aligns across 7 bases. CDR1 is KGHSH and CDR2 is LQKENI in the germline V gene. With 3 bases clipped from V and 4 bases from J, the junction kept 11 bases outside the gene matches. The CDR3 has 16 amino acids. CDR3 bases: TGTGCCAGCTCACCGCCCCCCGAGGGCGGGGGAGAGACCCAGTACTTC. Translated: CASSPPPEGGGETQYF.

The chain recombines TRBV29-1 with TRBJ2-5; unclear D gene. V was clipped by 4 bases and J by 0 bases, with 9 bases between them. Germline CDR1 and CDR2: SQVTM and ANQGSEA. CDR3 length: 13 residues. The CDR3 sequence: CSVVVGHQETQYF. CDR3 nucleotides: TGCAGCGTTGTGGTAGGTCACCAAGAGACCCAGTACTTC.

At least ten counts were recorded for this clonotype. V is TRBV7-9 and J is TRBJ2-1; D not certain. Germline V CDR1 and CDR2: SEHNR, FQNEAQ (reference sequence). CDR3 length equals 18 residues. With 5 bases removed from V and 8 bases from J, the gap between germline ends came to 28 bases. The CDR3 DNA follows: TGTGCCAGCAGCGCACGCCTTCAGAAATCCCTTAGTTCGTATGAGCAGTTCTTC. This gives the protein CASSARLQKSLSSYEQFF.

The chain links TRBV5-1 to TRBJ1-2, with a weak D call TRBD1 (6 bases). The CDR3 contains 14 residues. The germline V gene encodes CDR1 SGHRS and CDR2 YFSETQ. V was shortened by 4 bases and J by 4 bases, with 14 bases between the two germline ends. The CDR3 loop is CASSPDKTGYGYTF. The CDR3 nucleotides read TGCGCCAGCAGCCCGGATAAGACAGGCTATGGCTACACCTTC.

The rearrangement uses TRBV4-3 and TRBJ1-1; 10 nucleotides match TRBD1. Germline loops: CDR1 LGHNA, CDR2 YSLEER. Trimming at V came to 1 base and at J to 4 bases, leaving 3 bases not matched to a gene. CDR3 length: 15 amino acids. The CDR3 nucleotides are TGCGCCAGCAGCCAAGTGGGGGACAGGGGCACTGAAGCTTTCTTT. Its translation is CASSQVGDRGTEAFF.

This clonotype appeared many times. The chain links TRBV12-3 or TRBV12-4 to TRBJ2-1; 8 nucleotides line up with TRBD2. The length of the CDR3 is 15 residues. V trimming: 2 bases; J trimming: 5 bases; junction bases outside the gene matches: 5. The CDR3 region is CASSLSLAGNNEQFF. The CDR3 region has the DNA TGTGCCAGCAGTTTATCCCTAGCGGGTAACAATGAGCAGTTCTTC.